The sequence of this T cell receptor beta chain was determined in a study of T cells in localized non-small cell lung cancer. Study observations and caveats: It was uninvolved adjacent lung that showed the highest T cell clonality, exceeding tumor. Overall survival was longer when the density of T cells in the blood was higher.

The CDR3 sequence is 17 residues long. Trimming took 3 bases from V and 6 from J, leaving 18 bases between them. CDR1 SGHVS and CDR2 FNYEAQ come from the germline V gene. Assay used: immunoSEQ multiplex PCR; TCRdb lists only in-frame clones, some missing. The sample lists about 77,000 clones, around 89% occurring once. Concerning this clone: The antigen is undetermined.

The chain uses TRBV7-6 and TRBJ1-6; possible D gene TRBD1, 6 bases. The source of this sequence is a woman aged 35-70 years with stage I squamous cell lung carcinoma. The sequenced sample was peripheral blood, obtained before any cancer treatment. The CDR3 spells CASSLVAEGGPNSPLHF. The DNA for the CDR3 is TGTGCCAGCAGCTTGGTAGCGGAGGGGGGACCTAATTCACCCCTCCACTTT.